The 22 T cell receptor beta chains listed next were all sequenced from one sample in a study of cytomegalovirus exposure and HLA in healthy donors. With 60 Vbeta and 13 Jbeta primers, the PCR was carried out. Assay used: immunoSEQ multiplex PCR; TCRdb lists only in-frame clones, some missing. In the table there are 150,000 to 200,000 clones, 65% to 90% of which are singletons. The sequenced material came from PBMCs. These receptors came from a human donor in good health.

This clone appeared once. CDR3 in DNA: TGTGCCAGCAGTTTAATACCAACTAATCAGCCCCAGCATTTT. This codes for CASSLIPTNQPQHF. The chain combines TRBV27 with TRBJ1-5, with D hard to call. The CDR3 runs 14 residues. Germline-derived CDR1 and CDR2 are MNHEY and SMNVEV (reference sequence). Trimming pared 2 bases from V and 4 bases from J, leaving 9 bases between.

This chain uses TRBV7-9 with TRBJ2-3, with D possibly matching TRBD1 (6 bases). Germline V gene data show CDR1 as SEHNR and CDR2 as FQNEAQ (reference sequence). The CDR3 totals 15 residues. With 5 bases removed from V and 1 base from J, the gap between germline ends came to 13 bases. DNA for the CDR3: TGTGCCAGCAGCCCCCCAGGGGCTCGCACAGATACGCAGTATTTT. Protein product: CASSPPGARTDTQYF. Full variable domain (missing parts from reference TRBV7-9 and TRBJ2-3): DTGVSQNPRHKITKRGQNVTFRCDPISEHNRLYWYRQTLGQGPEFLTYFQNEAQLEKSRLLSDRFSAERPKGSFSTLEIQRTEQGDSAMYLCASSPPGARTDTQYFGPGTRLTVL.

V gene TRBV19 combines with J gene TRBJ1-3; a possible D gene is TRBD1 (5 bases). Trimming shortened V by 3 bases and J by 4 bases, and 13 bases separated the two germline ends. The germline gives CDR1 LNHDA, CDR2 SQIVND (reference sequence). The CDR3 runs 15 residues. The CDR3 sequence is CASSISGVAGNTIYF. For the CDR3, the DNA is TGTGCCAGTAGTATTTCGGGGGTCGCCGGAAACACCATATATTTT.

The chain carries TRBV7-2 and TRBJ2-1; D gene ambiguous. The CDR3 covers 15 residues. Between the trimmed V and J ends, which lost 5 bases and 2 bases, there was a span of 13 bases. Germline loops: CDR1 SGHTA, CDR2 FQGNSA. CDR3 amino acids: CASSPPPLPYNEQFF. DNA for the CDR3: TGTGCCAGCAGCCCCCCGCCACTTCCCTACAATGAGCAGTTCTTC.

This clone came up a few times. As DNA, the CDR3 is TGTGCCAGCACTTACGGGGGTAGTGGCTATGAGCAGTTCTTC. Its protein product is CASTYGGSGYEQFF. The chain couples TRBV7-9 to TRBJ2-1, with D possibly being TRBD2 (6 bases). CDR1 is SEHNR and CDR2 is FQNEAQ in the germline V gene (reference sequence). The CDR3 contains 14 residues. The V end was cut by 7 bases, the J end by 8 bases, with 18 bases between.

The chain carries TRBV7-8 and TRBJ2-5; maybe TRBD1 (6 bases). This CDR3 is 14 amino acids long. Per the germline V gene, CDR1 is SGHVS and CDR2 is FQNEAQ. Trimming cost V 5 bases and J 5 bases, with 15 bases left between them. The CDR3 reads CASSQGLTGETQYF. For the CDR3, the DNA is TGTGCCAGCAGCCAGGGGCTGACGGGTGAGACCCAGTACTTC.

The genes are TRBV19 and TRBJ2-5; TRBD2 agrees at 7 bases. CDR1 and CDR2 (germline): LNHDA, SQIVND (reference sequence). CDR3 length: 14 residues. V lost 6 bases and J lost 2; bases outside the gene matches: 6. The CDR3 DNA follows: TGTGCCAGTAGCCACCCTAGCGGACAAGAGACCCAGTACTTC. Translating gives CASSHPSGQETQYF. Filled out from reference TRBV19 and TRBJ2-5, the complete variable domain reads DGGITQSPKYLFRKEGQNVTLSCEQNLNHDAMYWYRQDPGQGLRLIYYSQIVNDFQKGDIAEGYSVSREKKESFPLTVTSAQKNPTAFYLCASSHPSGQETQYFGPGTRLLVL.

The V call is TRBV5-4, the J call TRBJ2-7, with D perhaps TRBD1 (5 bases). CDR1 is SGHNT, CDR2 YYREEE, per germline (reference sequence). This CDR3 spans 14 amino acids. Trimming pared 4 bases from V and 3 bases from J, leaving 14 bases between. The CDR3 nucleotides are TGTGCCAGCAGCCCCCCTGACAGAAACTACGAGCAGTACTTC. It specifies CASSPPDRNYEQYF.

CDR3 amino acids: CASGHGSPKPEGGNTIYF. CDR3 DNA: TGTGCTAGTGGCCATGGGTCCCCCAAGCCAGAGGGTGGAAACACCATATATTTT. The chain joins TRBV12-5 to TRBJ1-3; D unclear. The CDR3 has 18 amino acids. Trimming took off 6 bases at V and 3 bases at J, with 24 bases between the two ends. CDR1 and CDR2 from the germline V gene are LGHNT and FRNRAP.

This clone appeared a few times. The gene calls are TRBV5-6 and TRBJ2-7; TRBD1 matches at 7 bases. Germline CDR1 reads SGHDT; CDR2 reads YYEEEE. The J segment lost 0 bases and the V segment lost 4 bases, leaving 7 bases of the junction unmatched. The CDR3 is 15 amino acids. As DNA, the CDR3 is TGTGCCAGCAGCCGATATGGGGACAGCTCCTACGAGCAGTACTTC. This translates into CASSRYGDSSYEQYF.

Only a few counts were recorded for this clone. The chain is built from TRBV5-4 and TRBJ2-2; 9 nucleotides match TRBD2. The CDR3 length is 15 residues. Trimming cost V 1 base and J 8 bases; bases outside gene matches: 6. CDR1 and CDR2 (germline): SGHNT, YYREEE (reference sequence). The CDR3 coding sequence is TGTGCCAGCAGCTTGTTTCACACTAGCGGGGGGGAGCTGTTTTTT. Its translation: CASSLFHTSGGELFF.

The V call is TRBV5-1, the J call TRBJ1-4; TRBD1 is a possible D gene (6 bases). Trimming took off 2 bases at V and 8 bases at J, with 13 bases between the two ends. This CDR3 spans 14 amino acids. CDR1 SGHRS and CDR2 YFSETQ come from the germline V gene. CDR3 bases: TGCGCCAGCAGCTTAGGGGACATGGGAGAAAAACTGTTTTTT. Its translation is CASSLGDMGEKLFF.

Only a few counts were recorded for this clone. V and J are TRBV19 and TRBJ1-1; D may be TRBD1 (6 bases). The V gene's germline CDR1 is LNHDA and CDR2 SQIVND (reference sequence). The CDR3 length is 15 residues. The germline V and J ends were trimmed by 7 bases and 1 base, with 16 bases remaining between them. The CDR3 sequence is CASTNRRGSNTEAFF. The CDR3 region has the DNA TGTGCCAGTACCAACCGCAGGGGATCGAACACTGAAGCTTTCTTT.

V is TRBV5-6 and J is TRBJ1-2, with a tentative D call TRBD1 (6 bases). The CDR3 has 18 residues. The V end was cut by 1 base, the J end by 3 bases, with 22 bases between. CDR1 SGHDT and CDR2 YYEEEE come from the germline V gene. CDR3 in amino acids: CASSLFGTRELKHYGYTF. CDR3 nucleotides: TGTGCCAGCAGCTTGTTCGGGACAAGGGAGCTGAAGCACTATGGCTACACCTTC.

V gene TRBV6-5 combines with J gene TRBJ1-2; D gene unclear. The CDR3 contains 13 residues. The ends were cut back, 9 bases at V and 1 base at J, with 12 bases in the middle. Germline V gene data show CDR1 as MNHEY and CDR2 as SVGAGI. CDR3 DNA sequence: TGTGCCAGTTCCCCCATTTTTAACTATGGCTACACCTTC. The encoded protein is CASSPIFNYGYTF.

This chain uses TRBV6-5 with TRBJ2-1; D is unclear. Deletions cut 0 bases from V and 8 bases from J, with 14 bases between. CDR1 and CDR2 from the germline V gene are MNHEY and SVGAGI. CDR3 length equals 15 residues. Here the CDR3 reads CASSYSFLSNDEQFF. CDR3 in DNA: TGTGCCAGCAGTTACTCATTTTTGAGCAACGATGAGCAGTTCTTC.

The chain carries TRBV6-1 and TRBJ2-7; D remains unclear. With 4 bases removed from V and 1 base from J, the gap between germline ends came to 14 bases. The CDR3 has 15 amino acids. Per the germline V gene, CDR1 is MNHNS and CDR2 is SASEGT. Here the CDR3 DNA reads TGTGCCAGCAGTGCTGGAGACTCACCATCCTACGAGCAGTACTTC. Translation: CASSAGDSPSYEQYF.

This rearrangement joins TRBV5-1 to TRBJ1-3, with 8 bases identical to TRBD1. CDR1 is SGHRS, CDR2 YFSETQ, per germline. The CDR3 consists of 15 residues. The ends lost 3 bases at V and 4 bases at J; junction bases unmatched: 6. CDR3 coding DNA: TGCGCCAGCAGCTCGACAGGGGCGAACGGAAACACCATATATTTT. This sequence encodes CASSSTGANGNTIYF. The whole variable domain, remainder taken from reference TRBV5-1 and TRBJ1-3, is KAGVTQTPRYLIKTRGQQVTLSCSPISGHRSVSWYQQTPGQGLQFLFEYFSETQRNKGNFPGRFSGRQFSNSRSEMNVSTLELGDSALYLCASSSTGANGNTIYFGEGSWLTVV.

V gene TRBV13 combines with J gene TRBJ1-1, with D maybe TRBD1 (6 bases). With 0 bases removed from V and 4 bases from J, the gap between germline ends came to 9 bases. The CDR3 is 14 residues long. Germline lookup yields CDR1 PRHDT and CDR2 FYEKMQ (reference sequence). The CDR3 loop is CASSLGDRSTEAFF. The CDR3 nucleotides are TGTGCCAGCAGCTTAGGCGACAGGAGCACTGAAGCTTTCTTT.

This clone was found once. The V gene is TRBV5-1, the J gene TRBJ1-1; D unclear. V shed 4 bases and J shed 1 base, with 17 bases lying between them. Germline-derived CDR1 and CDR2 are SGHRS and YFSETQ. The CDR3 covers 16 residues. CDR3 in DNA: TGCGCCAGCAGCCCCACCCCCATGCAGGAGAACACTGAAGCTTTCTTT. Translating it yields CASSPTPMQENTEAFF.

This sequence joins TRBV7-6 and TRBJ2-3, with 11 positions matching TRBD2. The CDR3 covers 16 residues. Germline V gene sequence: CDR1 SGHVS, CDR2 FNYEAQ. Trimming cost V 7 bases and J 4 bases; bases outside gene matches: 10. The CDR3 DNA sequence: TGTGCCAGCACCTCGGATGGTAGCGGGGGGGCAGATACGCAGTATTTT. This codes for CASTSDGSGGADTQYF.

This clone was seen once. The V call is TRBV25-1, the J call TRBJ2-2; D is perhaps TRBD2 (7 bases). V lost 8 bases to trimming and J lost 6 bases, with 22 bases between them. The CDR3 is 16 amino acids. Germline-derived CDR1 and CDR2 are MGHDK and SYGVNS. The CDR3 loop reads CASSKRGGALPGELFF. CDR3 bases: TGTGCCAGCTCCAAAAGAGGGGGGGCGCTACCCGGGGAGCTGTTTTTT.